What follows are 22 T cell receptor beta chains derived from one specimen sequenced in a study of T cell responses to AZD1222 COVID-19 vaccine. The protocol was immunoSEQ multiplex PCR, while the TCRdb copy is restricted to in-frame clones and leaves out a portion. Of about 140,000 clones in the sample, about 91% were seen once. Specimen: peripheral blood, collected on day 0 of AZD1222 vaccination. The origin of the receptors is an adult in good health.

The genes are TRBV6-1 and TRBJ2-5; TRBD2 is a possible D gene (5 bases). The CDR3 sequence is 15 residues long. Trimming took off 1 base at V and 5 bases at J, with 14 bases between the two ends. The germline CDR1 and CDR2 sequences are MNHNS and SASEGT. The CDR3 sequence is CASSEDVTRGETQYF. CDR3 DNA sequence: TGTGCCAGCAGTGAAGACGTCACTAGAGGTGAGACCCAGTACTTC.

V and J are TRBV7-2 and TRBJ2-3; D unclear. The CDR3 sequence is 12 residues long. Germline V gene sequence: CDR1 SGHTA, CDR2 FQGNSA. The V gene lost 5 bases and the J gene lost 2 bases, with 5 bases spanning the gap. The CDR3 DNA reads TGTGCCAGCAGCCCTAACACAGATACGCAGTATTTT. Its translation: CASSPNTDTQYF.

This clone showed up just once. The chain recombines TRBV7-2 with TRBJ1-2; TRBD1 matches 9 bases. The CDR3 runs 17 residues. Losses at the gene ends were 2 bases for V and 4 bases for J; bases not matched to a gene: 11. Per the germline V gene, CDR1 is SGHTA and CDR2 is FQGNSA. CDR3 bases: TGTGCCAGCAGCTTAAGATCGGGACAGGGTTATTTCTATGGCTACACCTTC. Its protein is CASSLRSGQGYFYGYTF.

This chain joins TRBV13 and TRBJ2-7; D may correspond to TRBD1 or TRBD2 (5 bases each). CDR1 is PRHDT and CDR2 is FYEKMQ in the germline V gene (reference sequence). The V and J ends lost 10 bases and 4 bases respectively, with 23 bases between them. The CDR3 runs to 15 residues. The CDR3 loop reads CATQPQRVGAYEQYF. The CDR3 DNA is TGTGCCACCCAACCCCAAAGGGTCGGGGCATACGAGCAGTACTTC. The full variable domain, in which reference TRBV13 and TRBJ2-7 provide the parts outside the CDR3, is AAGVIQSPRHLIKEKRETATLKCYPIPRHDTVYWYQQGPGQDPQFLISFYEKMQSDKGSIPDRFSAQQFSDYHSELNMSSLELGDSALYFCATQPQRVGAYEQYFGPGTRLTVT.

This rearrangement joins TRBV20-1 to TRBJ2-1; TRBD2 matches at 7 bases. The CDR3 is made up of 14 amino acids. The V gene end was trimmed by 3 bases and the J gene end by 6 bases; junction bases not matched to a gene: 8. CDR1 is DFQATT and CDR2 is SNEGSKA in the germline V gene (reference sequence). The CDR3 nucleotides read TGCAGTGCTAGTCCAGCGGGACCCAGCAATGAGCAGTTCTTC. This translates into CSASPAGPSNEQFF.

This sequence joins TRBV10-1 and TRBJ1-1, with D possibly matching TRBD1 (5 bases). This CDR3 is built from 13 residues. The germline gives CDR1 WNHNN, CDR2 SYGVQD (reference sequence). Trimming stripped 5 bases from V and 1 base from J, with 8 bases between. The CDR3: CASSPGPNTEAFF. The CDR3 DNA reads as TGCGCCAGCAGTCCGGGACCGAACACTGAAGCTTTCTTT.

This clone was seen just once. This rearrangement joins TRBV27 to TRBJ1-1; TRBD1 is a possible D gene (5 bases). CDR3 length: 13 amino acids. V dropped 2 bases and J dropped 5 bases, with 9 bases sitting between them. The germline gives CDR1 MNHEY, CDR2 SMNVEV (reference sequence). For the CDR3, the DNA is TGTGCCAGCAGTTTAGTGGCAGGGACTGAAGCTTTCTTT. This translates into CASSLVAGTEAFF.

The chain links TRBV4-1 to TRBJ2-7; D may be TRBD1 or TRBD2 (7 bases each). This CDR3 is 17 amino acids long. Trimming pared 3 bases from V and 2 bases from J, leaving 20 bases between. Germline V gene data show CDR1 as MGHRA and CDR2 as YSYEKL. For the CDR3, the DNA is TGCGCCAGCAGCCAGTCGGGGAGGGGGCGTTTAACCTACGAGCAGTACTTC. Protein sequence: CASSQSGRGRLTYEQYF.

The J gene is TRBJ2-3, the V gene TRBV12-3 or TRBV12-4, with D unresolved. The V end was cut by 0 bases, the J end by 6 bases, with 7 bases between. The CDR3 totals 13 residues. The CDR3 sequence is CASSLAIVDTQYF. CDR3 in DNA: TGTGCCAGCAGTTTAGCCATTGTCGATACGCAGTATTTT.

This rearrangement joins TRBV4-2 to TRBJ1-1; 9 bases match TRBD1. Trimming at V came to 4 bases and at J to 4 bases, leaving 7 bases not matched to a gene. The CDR3 runs 15 residues. Germline-derived CDR1 and CDR2 are LGHNA and YNFKEQ. CDR3 residues: CASSLPDRGITEAFF. The CDR3 DNA follows: TGTGCCAGCAGCCTCCCCGACAGGGGGATCACTGAAGCTTTCTTT.

The V gene is TRBV3-1 (or the pseudogene TRBV3-2), the J gene TRBJ2-7, with TRBD1 matching over 7 bases. The V gene's germline CDR1 is LGHDT and CDR2 YNNKEL (reference sequence). After removal of 0 bases from V and 4 bases from J, the junction contained 0 bases not matched to a gene. The CDR3 runs 13 residues. In DNA form, the CDR3 reads TGTGCCAGCAGCCAAGACAGGGGGTACGAGCAGTACTTC. Its protein product is CASSQDRGYEQYF.

The rearrangement links TRBV18 to TRBJ2-7, with 7 positions matching TRBD1. This CDR3 spans 14 amino acids. Looked up from germline, CDR1 is KGHSH and CDR2 is LQKENI. V shed 3 bases and J 1 base; nucleotides not matched to a gene: 3. DNA of the CDR3: TGTGCCAGCTCACCTTGGGACAGATCCTACGAGCAGTACTTC. This sequence encodes CASSPWDRSYEQYF.

CDR3 bases: TGTGCCAGCAGCTTGGACTTCGGAAACACCATATATTTT. This sequence encodes CASSLDFGNTIYF. This sequence joins TRBV5-8 and TRBJ1-3; D gene ambiguous. The germline V gene has CDR1 SGHTS and CDR2 YDEGEE. This CDR3 region has 13 residues. Trimming pared 0 bases from V and 4 bases from J, leaving 5 bases between. The full variable domain, in which reference TRBV5-8 and TRBJ1-3 provide the parts outside the CDR3, is EAGVTQSPTHLIKTRGQQATLRCSPISGHTSVYWYQQALGLGLQFLLWYDEGEERNRGNFPPRFSGRQFPNYSSELNVNALELEDSALYLCASSLDFGNTIYFGEGSWLTVV.

CDR3 loop: CASSFYGYWDSSSGANVLTF. The CDR3 DNA reads TGTGCCAGCAGTTTTTATGGGTATTGGGACAGTAGCTCTGGGGCCAACGTCCTGACTTTC. V gene TRBV28 combines with J gene TRBJ2-6; 7 bases agree with TRBD1. Trimming removed 3 bases from V and 0 bases from J; junction bases left unmatched: 14. This CDR3 contains 20 residues. CDR1 and CDR2 from the germline V gene are MDHEN and SYDVKM.

The V call is TRBV5-1, the J call TRBJ1-4, with a tentative D call TRBD1 (6 bases). Germline V gene sequence: CDR1 SGHRS, CDR2 YFSETQ. CDR3 length equals 14 residues. Deletions cut 2 bases from V and 3 bases from J, with 8 bases between. CDR3 coding DNA: TGCGCCAGCAGCTTCAGGGGAGCTAATGAAAAACTGTTTTTT. Its protein is CASSFRGANEKLFF.

This clone was seen once. The J gene is TRBJ1-1, the V gene TRBV19; D possibly corresponds to TRBD1 (6 bases). CDR1 is LNHDA, CDR2 SQIVND, per germline (reference sequence). The ends were cut back, 5 bases at V and 5 bases at J, with 9 bases in the middle. The length of the CDR3 is 12 residues. For the CDR3, the DNA is TGTGCCAGTAGTGAGGGGGGAACTGAAGCTTTCTTT. Its translation is CASSEGGTEAFF.

The count of this clone is one. The chain joins TRBV14 to TRBJ2-1; perhaps TRBD2 as D (6 bases). The germline CDR1 and CDR2 sequences are SGHDN and FVKESK. Trimming removed 0 bases from V and 0 bases from J, with 9 bases in between. This CDR3 is 16 amino acids long. CDR3 DNA sequence: TGTGCCAGCAGCCAAGATGGGGGGAGCTCCTACAATGAGCAGTTCTTC. The encoded protein is CASSQDGGSSYNEQFF. The full variable domain, rest sourced from reference TRBV14 and TRBJ2-1, is EAGVTQFPSHSVIEKGQTVTLRCDPISGHDNLYWYRRVMGKEIKFLLHFVKESKQDESGMPNNRFLAERTGGTYSTLKVQPAELEDSGVYFCASSQDGGSSYNEQFFGPGTRLTVL.

The chain links TRBV7-9 to TRBJ2-3, with D maybe TRBD2 (6 bases). Between the trimmed V and J ends, which lost 4 bases and 7 bases, there was a span of 15 bases. This CDR3 spans 14 amino acids. CDR1 and CDR2 (germline): SEHNR, FQNEAQ (reference sequence). DNA for the CDR3: TGTGCCAGCAGCTCGGGGACTGGCGGATATACGCAGTATTTT. It yields the protein CASSSGTGGYTQYF.

This chain connects TRBV11-3 to TRBJ2-2, with TRBD2 as a possible D gene (5 bases). This CDR3 has 13 amino acids. Trimming took off 5 bases at V and 6 bases at J, with 10 bases between the two ends. CDR1 and CDR2 (germline): SGHNT, YENEEA. CDR3 in DNA: TGTGCCAGCAGCACGGACTTCCCCGGGGAGCTGTTTTTT. This codes for CASSTDFPGELFF.

This chain connects TRBV7-9 to TRBJ1-6; D is ambiguous. There are 17 residues in the CDR3. Trimming shortened V by 5 bases and J by 5 bases, and 19 bases separated the two germline ends. The germline V gene has CDR1 SEHNR and CDR2 FQNEAQ (reference sequence). The CDR3 is CASSLPKTSPNNSPLHF. The DNA of the CDR3 is TGTGCCAGCAGCCTCCCAAAGACTTCCCCGAATAATTCACCCCTCCACTTT. The full variable domain, in which reference TRBV7-9 and TRBJ1-6 provide the parts outside the CDR3, is DTGVSQNPRHKITKRGQNVTFRCDPISEHNRLYWYRQTLGQGPEFLTYFQNEAQLEKSRLLSDRFSAERPKGSFSTLEIQRTEQGDSAMYLCASSLPKTSPNNSPLHFGNGTRLTVT.

This clone was counted a few times. This chain joins TRBV4-3 and TRBJ1-2; possible D gene TRBD1, 5 bases. This CDR3 comprises 15 residues. V lost 0 bases to trimming and J lost 8 bases, with 16 bases between them. Germline CDR1 LGHNA, CDR2 YSLEER. This CDR3 reads CASSQDVGAPAGYTF. CDR3 DNA sequence: TGCGCCAGCAGCCAAGATGTAGGGGCCCCGGCGGGCTACACCTTC.

V is TRBV21-1 and J is TRBJ1-5; the table gives TRBD1 as D, unverified against the DNA. TRBV21-1 is termed a pseudogene. The CDR3 covers 18 residues. CDR3 in DNA: TGTGCCAGCAGCACCACGGACAGGCCCCACACGGGCAATCAGCCCCAGCATTTT. Its translation: CASSTTDRPHTGNQPQHF.